The table lists the clone carrying this T cell receptor (beta chain) with many counts. Its antigen is still unknown. This specimen comes from a study of identical twins. Study-wide findings and caveats: Models underestimated out-of-frame TCR alpha sharing in monozygotic twins.

A universal primer site was incorporated via template switching, and the cDNA contained unique molecular identifiers. TCRdb reprocessed the 5' RACE reads with MiXCR, giving one entry per CDR3 protein. The repertoire holds about 220,000 distinct CDR3 sequences, with 6.5% to 8.5% as singletons. Trimming took 7 bases from V and 5 from J, leaving 18 bases between them. This CDR3 is 15 amino acids long. The germline V gene has CDR1 MDHEN and CDR2 SYDVKM. Separately, the same data were catalogued under a study of yellow fever vaccine responses in identical twins.

The chain uses TRBV28 and TRBJ2-1; perhaps TRBD2 as D (5 bases). This receptor was obtained from a woman aged 18 to 35 in good health. Specimen: memory (CD45RO+) T cells sorted from blood. The CDR3 sequence: CASTQAGRGNNEQFF. Written as DNA, the CDR3 is TGTGCCAGCACCCAGGCGGGTCGTGGGAACAATGAGCAGTTCTTC.